This T cell receptor beta chain was sequenced in a study of cytomegalovirus exposure and HLA in healthy donors. Study observations and caveats: In terms of immune exposure information, only CMV serostatus was available.

About this clone itself: As yet, its antigen is unknown.

V was clipped by 6 bases and J by 4 bases; unmatched bases: 2. Germline CDR1 and CDR2: MNHEY and SVGAGI. This CDR3 contains 12 residues. The PCR was carried out with 60 Vbeta primers and 13 Jbeta primers. TCRdb's table, derived via immunoSEQ multiplex PCR, lists solely in-frame clones and lacks some. The sample holds 110,000 to 150,000 clones, over 60% seen once. Sequenced material: PBMCs. The receptor's source is a man in his forties in good health and CMV-seronegative. The chain combines TRBV6-5 with TRBJ1-2; 7 nucleotides align to TRBD1. The CDR3 loop is CASSRDSYGYTF. In nucleotides, the CDR3 is TGTGCCAGCAGCCGGGACAGCTATGGCTACACCTTC.